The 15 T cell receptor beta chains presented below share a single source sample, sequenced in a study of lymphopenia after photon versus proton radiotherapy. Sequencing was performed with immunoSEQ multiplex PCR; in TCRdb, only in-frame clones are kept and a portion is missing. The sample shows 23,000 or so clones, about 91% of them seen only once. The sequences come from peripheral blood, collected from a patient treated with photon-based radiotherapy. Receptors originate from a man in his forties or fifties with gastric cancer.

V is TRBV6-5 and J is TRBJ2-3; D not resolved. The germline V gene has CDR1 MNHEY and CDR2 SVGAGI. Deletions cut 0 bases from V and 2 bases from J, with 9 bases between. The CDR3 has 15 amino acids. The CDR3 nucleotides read TGTGCCAGCAGTTACTCGACCGCTAACACAGATACGCAGTATTTT. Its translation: CASSYSTANTDTQYF.

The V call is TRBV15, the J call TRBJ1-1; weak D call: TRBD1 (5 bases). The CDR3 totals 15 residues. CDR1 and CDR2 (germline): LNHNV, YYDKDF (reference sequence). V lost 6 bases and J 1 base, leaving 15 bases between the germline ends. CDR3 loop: CATRSNMGENTEAFF. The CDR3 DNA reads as TGTGCCACCAGGAGTAACATGGGGGAGAACACTGAAGCTTTCTTT.

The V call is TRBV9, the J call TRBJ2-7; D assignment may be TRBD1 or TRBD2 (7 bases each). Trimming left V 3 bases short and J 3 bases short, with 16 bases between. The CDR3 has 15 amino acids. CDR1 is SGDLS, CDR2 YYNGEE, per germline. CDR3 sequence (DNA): TGTGCCAGCAGCGACAGGGGAGGGTTCTACTACGAGCAGTACTTC. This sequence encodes CASSDRGGFYYEQYF.

CDR3 sequence (DNA): TGTGCCAGCAGACAACTAGCGGGGGGGCCAACGCAGTATTTT. Translated: CASRQLAGGPTQYF. The chain combines TRBV7-2 with TRBJ2-3, with TRBD2 matching over 13 bases. This CDR3 comprises 14 residues. Unmatched junction bases numbered 6, after V lost 6 bases and J lost 9 bases. Per the germline V gene, CDR1 is SGHTA and CDR2 is FQGNSA.

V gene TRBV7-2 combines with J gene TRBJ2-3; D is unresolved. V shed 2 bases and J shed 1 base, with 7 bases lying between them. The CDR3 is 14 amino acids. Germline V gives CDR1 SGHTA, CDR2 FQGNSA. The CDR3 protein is CASSLMSGTDTQYF. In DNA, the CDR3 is TGTGCCAGCAGCTTAATGTCAGGCACAGATACGCAGTATTTT.

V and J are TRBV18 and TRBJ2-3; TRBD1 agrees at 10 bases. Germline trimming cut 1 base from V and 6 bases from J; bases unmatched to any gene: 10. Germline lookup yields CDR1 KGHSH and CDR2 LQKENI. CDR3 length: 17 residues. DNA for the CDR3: TGTGCCAGCTCACCACGGACAGGGGGAGGACTGGGGGATACGCAGTATTTT. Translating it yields CASSPRTGGGLGDTQYF.

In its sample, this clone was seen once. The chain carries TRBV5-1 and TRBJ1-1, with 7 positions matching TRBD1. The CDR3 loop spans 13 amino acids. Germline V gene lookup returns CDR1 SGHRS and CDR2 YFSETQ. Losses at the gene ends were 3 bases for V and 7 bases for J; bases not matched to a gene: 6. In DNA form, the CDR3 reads TGCGCCAGCAGCTCCTTACAGGGGAATGAAGCTTTCTTT. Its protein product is CASSSLQGNEAFF.

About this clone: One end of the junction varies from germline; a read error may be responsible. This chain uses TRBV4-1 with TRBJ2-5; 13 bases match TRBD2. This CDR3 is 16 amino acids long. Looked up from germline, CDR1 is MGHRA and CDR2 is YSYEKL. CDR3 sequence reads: CASSTRTSGGQETRYF. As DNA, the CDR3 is TGCGCCAGCAGCACCCGGACTAGCGGGGGCCAAGAGACCCGGTACTTC.

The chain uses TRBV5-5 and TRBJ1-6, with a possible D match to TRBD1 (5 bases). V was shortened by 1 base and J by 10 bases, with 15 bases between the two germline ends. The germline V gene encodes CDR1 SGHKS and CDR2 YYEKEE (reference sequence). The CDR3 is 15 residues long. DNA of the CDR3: TGTGCCAGCAGCTTGCAAATCAAGGGGCTCTCACCCCTCCACTTT. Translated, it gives CASSLQIKGLSPLHF. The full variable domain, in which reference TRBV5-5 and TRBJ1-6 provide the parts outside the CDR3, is DAGVTQSPTHLIKTRGQQVTLRCSPISGHKSVSWYQQVLGQGPQFIFQYYEKEERGRGNFPDRFSARQFPNYSSELNVNALLLGDSALYLCASSLQIKGLSPLHFGNGTRLTVT.

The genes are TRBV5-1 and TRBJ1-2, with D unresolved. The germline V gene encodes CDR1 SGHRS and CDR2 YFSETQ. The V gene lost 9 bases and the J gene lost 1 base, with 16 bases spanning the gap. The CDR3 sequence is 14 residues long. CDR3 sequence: CATRFGGNNYGYTF. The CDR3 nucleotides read TGCGCCACCAGATTCGGAGGGAATAACTATGGCTACACCTTC.

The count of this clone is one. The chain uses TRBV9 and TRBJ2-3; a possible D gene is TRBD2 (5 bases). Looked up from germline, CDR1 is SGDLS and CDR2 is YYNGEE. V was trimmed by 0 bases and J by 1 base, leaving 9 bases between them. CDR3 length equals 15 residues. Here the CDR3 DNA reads TGTGCCAGCAGCGTAGCCGGGCGGGGCACAGATACGCAGTATTTT. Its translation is CASSVAGRGTDTQYF.

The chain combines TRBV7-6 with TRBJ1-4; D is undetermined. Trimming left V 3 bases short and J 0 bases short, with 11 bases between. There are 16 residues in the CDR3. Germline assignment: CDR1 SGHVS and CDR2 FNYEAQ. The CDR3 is CASSLATPATNEKLFF. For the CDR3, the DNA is TGTGCCAGCAGCTTGGCGACACCAGCAACTAATGAAAAACTGTTTTTT.

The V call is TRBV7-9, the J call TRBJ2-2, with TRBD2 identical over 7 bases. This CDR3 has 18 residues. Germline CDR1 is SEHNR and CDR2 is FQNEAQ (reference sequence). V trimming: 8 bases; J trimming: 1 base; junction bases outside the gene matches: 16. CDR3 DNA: TGTGCCAGCCCAACCACCCGGGGCGGGGGTCTGAACACCGGGGAGCTGTTTTTT. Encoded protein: CASPTTRGGGLNTGELFF.

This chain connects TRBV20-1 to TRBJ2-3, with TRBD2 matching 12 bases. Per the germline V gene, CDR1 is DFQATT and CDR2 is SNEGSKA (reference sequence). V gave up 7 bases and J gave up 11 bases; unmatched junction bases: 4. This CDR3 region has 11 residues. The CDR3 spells CSGTSGARQYF. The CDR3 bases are TGCAGTGGGACTAGCGGGGCCAGGCAGTATTTT.

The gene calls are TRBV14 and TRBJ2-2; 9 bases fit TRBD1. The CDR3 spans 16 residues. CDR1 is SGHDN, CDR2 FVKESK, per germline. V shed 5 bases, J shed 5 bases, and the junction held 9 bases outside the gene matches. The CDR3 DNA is TGTGCCAGCAGCAGAATAGAAGGGACAGGGACCGGGGAGCTGTTTTTT. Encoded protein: CASSRIEGTGTGELFF.